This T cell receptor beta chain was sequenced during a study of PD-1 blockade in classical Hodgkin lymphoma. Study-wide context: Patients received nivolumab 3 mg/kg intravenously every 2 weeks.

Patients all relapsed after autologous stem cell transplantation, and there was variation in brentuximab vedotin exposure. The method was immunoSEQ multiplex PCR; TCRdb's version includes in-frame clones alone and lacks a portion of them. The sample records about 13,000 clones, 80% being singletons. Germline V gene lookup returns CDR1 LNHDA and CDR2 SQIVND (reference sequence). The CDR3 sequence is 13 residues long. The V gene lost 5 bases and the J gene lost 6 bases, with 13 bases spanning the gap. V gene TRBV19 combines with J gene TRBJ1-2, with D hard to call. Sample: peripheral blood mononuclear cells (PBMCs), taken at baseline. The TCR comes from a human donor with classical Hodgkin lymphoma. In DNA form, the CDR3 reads TGTGCCAGTAGTGTCACGAGATACGATGGCTACACCTTC. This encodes CASSVTRYDGYTF. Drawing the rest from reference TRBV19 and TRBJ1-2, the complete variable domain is DGGITQSPKYLFRKEGQNVTLSCEQNLNHDAMYWYRQDPGQGLRLIYYSQIVNDFQKGDIAEGYSVSREKKESFPLTVTSAQKNPTAFYLCASSVTRYDGYTFGSGTRLTVV.